The 5 T cell receptor beta chains listed next were all sequenced from one sample in a study of response to subunit inactivated influenza vaccine. Using its own MiXCR run on the RT-PCR reads, TCRdb lists one record per CDR3 protein. Altogether hundreds of thousands of distinct CDR3 sequences are present, about a tenth being singletons, with the ten largest covering 9.5% to 15%. The source material was PBMCs from blood, sampled 35 to 45 days after vaccination. These receptors originate from a man aged 45-65 years who received an inactivated influenza vaccine.

The chain links TRBV7-9 to TRBJ2-4; D gene ambiguous. The CDR3 loop spans 11 amino acids. Trimming stripped 10 bases from V and 5 bases from J, with 9 bases between. Germline CDR1 reads SEHNR; CDR2 reads FQNEAQ (reference sequence). The CDR3, as DNA: TGTGCCACCGGCCCCCAAAACATTCAGTACTTC. This translates into CATGPQNIQYF.

The rearrangement uses TRBV7-3 and TRBJ1-5; D is perhaps TRBD1 (6 bases). Germline V gene data show CDR1 as SGHTA and CDR2 as FQGTGA. CDR3 length: 16 amino acids. Trimming removed 2 bases at V and 4 bases at J, with 15 bases between. CDR3 protein: CASSLVCRGCNQPQHF. CDR3 in DNA: TGTGCCAGCAGCTTAGTCTGCAGGGGTTGTAATCAGCCCCAGCATTTT.

CDR3 loop: CASRLQGGPGTVDTQYF. The CDR3 coding sequence is TGTGCCAGCAGGCTGCAGGGGGGCCCCGGGACAGTAGATACGCAGTATTTT. The V call is TRBV7-2, the J call TRBJ2-3, with D possibly being TRBD1 (7 bases). Trimming stripped 6 bases from V and 5 bases from J, with 24 bases between. CDR1 and CDR2 (germline): SGHTA, FQGNSA. The CDR3 is 17 residues long.

This clonotype was detected many times. This chain connects TRBV12-3 or TRBV12-4 to TRBJ1-6, with D perhaps TRBD1 (5 bases). The CDR3 is made up of 13 amino acids. Trimming removed 2 bases from V and 13 bases from J, with 12 bases in between. The CDR3 DNA is TGTGCCAGCAGTTTACAGGGAGGGGCTCCCCTCCACTTT. Its translation is CASSLQGGAPLHF.

This clonotype occurred many times. The chain has TRBV6-2 or TRBV6-3 and TRBJ2-5, with TRBD2 as a possible D gene (5 bases). Deletions cut 6 bases from V and 5 bases from J, with 16 bases between. Germline V CDR1 and CDR2: MNHEY, SVGEGT. The CDR3 is 14 residues long. Here the CDR3 DNA reads TGTGCCAGCAGCCCAAGCGGAGCTTACGAGACCCAGTACTTC. The encoded protein is CASSPSGAYETQYF.